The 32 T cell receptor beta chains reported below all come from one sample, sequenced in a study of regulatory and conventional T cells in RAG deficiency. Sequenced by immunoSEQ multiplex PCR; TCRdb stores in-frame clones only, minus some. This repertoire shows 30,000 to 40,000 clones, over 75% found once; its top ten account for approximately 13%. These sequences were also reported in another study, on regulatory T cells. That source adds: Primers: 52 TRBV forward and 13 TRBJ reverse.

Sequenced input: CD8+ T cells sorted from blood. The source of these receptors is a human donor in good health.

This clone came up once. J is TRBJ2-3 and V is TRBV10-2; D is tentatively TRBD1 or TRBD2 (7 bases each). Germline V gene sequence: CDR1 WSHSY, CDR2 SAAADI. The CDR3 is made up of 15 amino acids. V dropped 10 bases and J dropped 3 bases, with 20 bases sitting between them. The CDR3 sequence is CATRGGGSGTDTQYF. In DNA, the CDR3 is TGCGCCACCAGGGGGGGCGGGAGTGGGACAGATACGCAGTATTTT.

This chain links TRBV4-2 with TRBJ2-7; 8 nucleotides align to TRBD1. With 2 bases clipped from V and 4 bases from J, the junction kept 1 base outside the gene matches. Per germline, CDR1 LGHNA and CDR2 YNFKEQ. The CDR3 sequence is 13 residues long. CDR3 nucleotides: TGTGCCAGCAGCCAACAGGGGGCTTACGAGCAGTACTTC. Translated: CASSQQGAYEQYF.

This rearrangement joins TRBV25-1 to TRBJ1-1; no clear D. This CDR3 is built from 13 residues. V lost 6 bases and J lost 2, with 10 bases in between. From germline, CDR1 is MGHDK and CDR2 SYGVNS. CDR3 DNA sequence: TGTGCCAGCAGCTTGCCGGCCAACACTGAAGCTTTCTTT. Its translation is CASSLPANTEAFF.

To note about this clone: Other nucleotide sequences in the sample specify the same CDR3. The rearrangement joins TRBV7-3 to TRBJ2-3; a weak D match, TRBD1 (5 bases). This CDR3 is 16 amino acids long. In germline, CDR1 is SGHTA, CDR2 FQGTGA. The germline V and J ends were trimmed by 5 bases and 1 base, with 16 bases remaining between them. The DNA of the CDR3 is TGTGCCAGCAGCACCACTGGCGGCAGGGGCACAGATACGCAGTATTTT. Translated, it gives CASSTTGGRGTDTQYF.

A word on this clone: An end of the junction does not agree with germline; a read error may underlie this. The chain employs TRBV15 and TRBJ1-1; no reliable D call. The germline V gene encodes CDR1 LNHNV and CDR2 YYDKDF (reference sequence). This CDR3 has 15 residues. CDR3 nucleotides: TGTGCCACCAGCGGAGATCGACTCACGAACACTGAAGCTTTCTTT. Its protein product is CATSGDRLTNTEAFF.

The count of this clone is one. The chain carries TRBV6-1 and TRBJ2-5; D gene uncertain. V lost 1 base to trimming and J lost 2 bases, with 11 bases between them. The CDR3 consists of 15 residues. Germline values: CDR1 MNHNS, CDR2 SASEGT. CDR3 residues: CASSEVSFRQETQYF. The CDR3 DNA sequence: TGTGCCAGCAGTGAAGTGAGCTTCAGACAAGAGACCCAGTACTTC.

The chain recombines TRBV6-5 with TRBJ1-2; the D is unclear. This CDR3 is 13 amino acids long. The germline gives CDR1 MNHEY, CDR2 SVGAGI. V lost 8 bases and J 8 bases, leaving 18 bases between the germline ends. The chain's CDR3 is CASSMNRGRGYTF. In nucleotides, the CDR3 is TGTGCCAGCTCAATGAACCGGGGTCGGGGCTACACCTTC.

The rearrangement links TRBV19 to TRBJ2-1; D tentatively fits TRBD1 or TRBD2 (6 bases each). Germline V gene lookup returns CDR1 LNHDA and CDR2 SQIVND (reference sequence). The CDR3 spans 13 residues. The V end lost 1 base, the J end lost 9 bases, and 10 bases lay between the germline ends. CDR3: CASSIARGREQFF. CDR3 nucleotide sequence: TGTGCCAGTAGTATAGCCCGGGGGCGTGAGCAGTTCTTC.

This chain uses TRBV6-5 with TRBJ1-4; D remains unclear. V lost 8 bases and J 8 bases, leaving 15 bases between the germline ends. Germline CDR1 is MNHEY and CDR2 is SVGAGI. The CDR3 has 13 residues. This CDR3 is CASRMYEGEKLFF. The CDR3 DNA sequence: TGTGCCAGCCGAATGTACGAGGGCGAAAAACTGTTTTTT.

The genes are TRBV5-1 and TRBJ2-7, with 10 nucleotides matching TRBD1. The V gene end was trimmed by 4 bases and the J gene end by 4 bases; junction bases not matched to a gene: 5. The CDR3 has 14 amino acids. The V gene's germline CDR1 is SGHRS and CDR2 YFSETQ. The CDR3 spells CASSIRDRGYEQYF. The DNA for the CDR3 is TGCGCCAGCAGCATCCGGGACAGGGGTTACGAGCAGTACTTC.

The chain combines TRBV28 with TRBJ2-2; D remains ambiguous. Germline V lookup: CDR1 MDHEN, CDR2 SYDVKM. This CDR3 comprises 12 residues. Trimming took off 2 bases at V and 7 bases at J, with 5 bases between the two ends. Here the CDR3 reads CASSLGSGELFF. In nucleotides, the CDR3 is TGTGCCAGCAGTTTAGGTAGCGGGGAGCTGTTTTTT.

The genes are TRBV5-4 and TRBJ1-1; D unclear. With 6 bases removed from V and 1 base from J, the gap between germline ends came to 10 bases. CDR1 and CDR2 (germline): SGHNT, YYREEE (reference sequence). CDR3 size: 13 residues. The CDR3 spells CASTRAANTEAFF. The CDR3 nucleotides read TGTGCCAGCACCCGGGCAGCGAACACTGAAGCTTTCTTT. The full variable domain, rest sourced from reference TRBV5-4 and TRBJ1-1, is ETGVTQSPTHLIKTRGQQVTLRCSSQSGHNTVSWYQQALGQGPQFIFQYYREEENGRGNFPPRFSGLQFPNYSSELNVNALELDDSALYLCASTRAANTEAFFGQGTRLTVV.

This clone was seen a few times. The CDR3 nucleotides are TGTGCCAGCAGTGATGAGACAGAGCAGTTCTTC. Protein product: CASSDETEQFF. The chain couples TRBV6-1 to TRBJ2-1; D uncertain. The ends were cut back, 3 bases at V and 10 bases at J, with 7 bases in the middle. Germline V lookup: CDR1 MNHNS, CDR2 SASEGT. This CDR3 spans 11 amino acids.

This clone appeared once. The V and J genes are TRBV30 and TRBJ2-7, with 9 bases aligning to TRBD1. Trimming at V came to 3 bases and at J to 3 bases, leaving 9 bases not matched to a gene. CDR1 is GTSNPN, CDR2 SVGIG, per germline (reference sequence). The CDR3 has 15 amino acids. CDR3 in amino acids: CAWSVGTGSRYEQYF. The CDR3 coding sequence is TGTGCCTGGAGCGTCGGGACAGGGAGCCGCTACGAGCAGTACTTC.

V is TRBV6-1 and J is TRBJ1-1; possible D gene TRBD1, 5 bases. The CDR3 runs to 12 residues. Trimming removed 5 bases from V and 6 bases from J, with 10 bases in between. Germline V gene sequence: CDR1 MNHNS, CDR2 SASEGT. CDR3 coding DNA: TGTGCCAGCAGTCGGGGGTCAGCTGAAGCTTTCTTT. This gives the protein CASSRGSAEAFF.

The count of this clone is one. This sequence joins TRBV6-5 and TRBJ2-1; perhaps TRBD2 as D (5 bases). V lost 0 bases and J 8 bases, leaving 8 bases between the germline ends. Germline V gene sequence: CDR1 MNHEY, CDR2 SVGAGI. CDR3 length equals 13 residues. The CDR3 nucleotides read TGTGCCAGCAGTTACTCAAACGGGGATGAGCAGTTCTTC. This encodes CASSYSNGDEQFF.

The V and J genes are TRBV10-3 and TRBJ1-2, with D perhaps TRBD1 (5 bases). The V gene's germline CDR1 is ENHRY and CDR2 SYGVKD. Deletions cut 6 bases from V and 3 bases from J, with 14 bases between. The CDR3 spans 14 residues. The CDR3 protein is CAIRPTVVDYGYTF. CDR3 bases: TGTGCCATCAGGCCGACAGTGGTAGACTATGGCTACACCTTC.

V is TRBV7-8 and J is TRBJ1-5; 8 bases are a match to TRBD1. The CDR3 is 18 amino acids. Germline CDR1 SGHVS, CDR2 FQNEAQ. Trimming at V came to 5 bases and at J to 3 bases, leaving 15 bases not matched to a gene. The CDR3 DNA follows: TGTGCCAGCAGCCATGATCAAACCGGGACAGGACTCAATCAGCCCCAGCATTTT. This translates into CASSHDQTGTGLNQPQHF.

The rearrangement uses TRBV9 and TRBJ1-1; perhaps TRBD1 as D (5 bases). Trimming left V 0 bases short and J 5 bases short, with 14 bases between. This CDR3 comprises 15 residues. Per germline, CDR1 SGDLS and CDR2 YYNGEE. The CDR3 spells CASSVVQGGKTEAFF. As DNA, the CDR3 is TGTGCCAGCAGCGTAGTTCAGGGAGGTAAAACTGAAGCTTTCTTT.

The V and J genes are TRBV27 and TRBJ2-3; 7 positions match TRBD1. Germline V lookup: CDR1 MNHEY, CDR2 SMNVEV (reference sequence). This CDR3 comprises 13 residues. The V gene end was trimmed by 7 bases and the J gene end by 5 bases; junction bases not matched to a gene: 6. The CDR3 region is CASTYRGRDTQYF. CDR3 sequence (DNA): TGTGCCAGCACCTACAGGGGACGAGATACGCAGTATTTT.

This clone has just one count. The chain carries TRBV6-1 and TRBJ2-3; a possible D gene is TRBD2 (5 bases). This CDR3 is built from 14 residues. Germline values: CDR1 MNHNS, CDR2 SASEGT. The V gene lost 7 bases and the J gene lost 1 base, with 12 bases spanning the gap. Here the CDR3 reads CASKPSGGTDTQYF. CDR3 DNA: TGTGCCAGCAAACCCAGCGGAGGCACAGATACGCAGTATTTT.

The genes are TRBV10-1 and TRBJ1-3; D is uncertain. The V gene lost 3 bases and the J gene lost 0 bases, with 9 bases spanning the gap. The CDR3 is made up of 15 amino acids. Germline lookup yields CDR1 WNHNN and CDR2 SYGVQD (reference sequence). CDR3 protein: CASSDGWTSGNTIYF. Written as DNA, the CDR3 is TGCGCCAGCAGTGACGGTTGGACCTCTGGAAACACCATATATTTT.

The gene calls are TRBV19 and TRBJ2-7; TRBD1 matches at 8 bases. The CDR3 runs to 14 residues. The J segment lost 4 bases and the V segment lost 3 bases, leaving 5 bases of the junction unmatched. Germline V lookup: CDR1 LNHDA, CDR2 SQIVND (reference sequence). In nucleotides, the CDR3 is TGTGCCAGTAGTATCGCAGGGGGCGGTTACGAGCAGTACTTC. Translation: CASSIAGGGYEQYF.

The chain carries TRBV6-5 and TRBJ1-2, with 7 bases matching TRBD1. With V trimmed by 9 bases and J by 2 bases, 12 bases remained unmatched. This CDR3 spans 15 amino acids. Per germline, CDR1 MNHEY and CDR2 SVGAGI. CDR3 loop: CASGGKGAPNYGYTF. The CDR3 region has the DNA TGTGCCAGTGGCGGCAAGGGGGCGCCCAACTATGGCTACACCTTC.

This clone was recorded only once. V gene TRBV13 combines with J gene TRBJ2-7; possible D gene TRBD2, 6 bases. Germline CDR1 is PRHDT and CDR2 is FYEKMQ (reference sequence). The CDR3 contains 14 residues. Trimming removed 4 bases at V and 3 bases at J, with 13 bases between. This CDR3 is CASSSGLAHYEQYF. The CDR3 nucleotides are TGTGCCAGCAGCTCGGGACTCGCCCACTACGAGCAGTACTTC. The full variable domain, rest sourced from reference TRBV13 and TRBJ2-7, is AAGVIQSPRHLIKEKRETATLKCYPIPRHDTVYWYQQGPGQDPQFLISFYEKMQSDKGSIPDRFSAQQFSDYHSELNMSSLELGDSALYFCASSSGLAHYEQYFGPGTRLTVT.

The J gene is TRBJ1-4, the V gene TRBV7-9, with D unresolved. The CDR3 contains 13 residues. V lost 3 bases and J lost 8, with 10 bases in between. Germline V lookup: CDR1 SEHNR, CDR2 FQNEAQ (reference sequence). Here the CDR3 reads CASSFSSDEKLFF. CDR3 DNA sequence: TGTGCCAGCAGCTTCAGCAGTGACGAAAAACTGTTTTTT.

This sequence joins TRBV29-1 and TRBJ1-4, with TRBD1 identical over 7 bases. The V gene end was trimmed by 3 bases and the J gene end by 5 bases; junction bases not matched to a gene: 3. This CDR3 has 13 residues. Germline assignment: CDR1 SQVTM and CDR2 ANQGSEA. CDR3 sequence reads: CSVDLGQNEKLFF. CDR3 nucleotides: TGCAGCGTTGATTTGGGACAGAATGAAAAACTGTTTTTT.

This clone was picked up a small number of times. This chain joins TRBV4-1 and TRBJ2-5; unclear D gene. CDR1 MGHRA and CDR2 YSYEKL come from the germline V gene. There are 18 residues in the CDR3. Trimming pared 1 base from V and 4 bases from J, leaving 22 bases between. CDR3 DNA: TGCGCCAGCAGCCAAGTGAATATGGGGTTCAGAAATGGAGAGACCCAGTACTTC. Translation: CASSQVNMGFRNGETQYF.

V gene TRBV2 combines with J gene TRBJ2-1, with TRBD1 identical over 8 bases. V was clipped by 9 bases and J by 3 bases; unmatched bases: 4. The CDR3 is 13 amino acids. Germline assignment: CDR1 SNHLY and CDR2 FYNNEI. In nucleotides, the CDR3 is TGTGCCAGGGACAGGGTTAACTACAATGAGCAGTTCTTC. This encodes CARDRVNYNEQFF.

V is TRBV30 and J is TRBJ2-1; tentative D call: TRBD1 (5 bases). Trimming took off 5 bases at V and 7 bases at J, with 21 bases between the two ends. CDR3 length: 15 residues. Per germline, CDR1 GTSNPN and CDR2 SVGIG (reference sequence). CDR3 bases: TGTGCCTGGCTTTCATCGGGCAGGGTGGGTAATGAGCAGTTCTTC. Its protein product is CAWLSSGRVGNEQFF.

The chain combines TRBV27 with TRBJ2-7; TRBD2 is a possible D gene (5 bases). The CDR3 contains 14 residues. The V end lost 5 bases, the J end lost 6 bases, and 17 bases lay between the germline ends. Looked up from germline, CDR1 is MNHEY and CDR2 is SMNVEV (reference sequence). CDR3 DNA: TGTGCCAGCAGTCCTCGACCCCTTCGGGGCGAGCAGTACTTC. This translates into CASSPRPLRGEQYF.

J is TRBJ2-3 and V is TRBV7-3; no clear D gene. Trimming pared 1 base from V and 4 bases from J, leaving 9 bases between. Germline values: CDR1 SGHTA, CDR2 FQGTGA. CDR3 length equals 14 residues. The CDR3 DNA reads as TGTGCCAGCAGCTTAATGTCCGTGCCAGATACGCAGTATTTT. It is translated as CASSLMSVPDTQYF.